The 27 T cell receptor beta chains presented below share a single source sample, sequenced in a study of Ad26.COV2.S vaccination and SARS-CoV-2 variants. The treatment: some 19 received Ad26.COV2.S at low or high dose, single or two shots; several received placebo; per-sample allocation not given. Samples analyzed were those drawn on day 63 after the first vaccine or placebo injection. Data came from immunoSEQ multiplex PCR; TCRdb stores just in-frame clones and leaves some out. The sample shows roughly 460,000 clones, 80% to 90% of them seen only once. Material: peripheral blood, obtained in a trial of Ad26.COV2.S vaccine versus placebo. Receptor source: a person between 18 and 65 years old who received the Ad26.COV2.S COVID-19 vaccine or a placebo.

The rearrangement uses TRBV2 and TRBJ1-1; D remains ambiguous. Germline CDR1 is SNHLY and CDR2 is FYNNEI. This CDR3 spans 12 amino acids. V gave up 6 bases and J gave up 1 base, with 6 bases separating them. CDR3 residues: CASRERNTEAFF. In nucleotides, the CDR3 is TGTGCCAGCAGGGAGAGGAACACTGAAGCTTTCTTT. The complete variable domain, with remaining parts taken from reference TRBV2 and TRBJ1-1, reads EPEVTQTPSHQVTQMGQEVILRCVPISNHLYFYWYRQILGQKVEFLVSFYNNEISEKSEIFDDQFSVERPDGSNFTLKIRSTKLEDSAMYFCASRERNTEAFFGQGTRLTVV.

This clone appeared a few times. V is TRBV2 and J is TRBJ2-7, with TRBD1 identical over 7 bases. CDR1 is SNHLY, CDR2 FYNNEI, per germline. Trimming at V came to 8 bases and at J to 1 base, leaving 8 bases not matched to a gene. This CDR3 contains 14 residues. The CDR3 nucleotides read TGTGCCAGCGTATGGACAGGAAATTCCTACGAGCAGTACTTC. This encodes CASVWTGNSYEQYF.

The rearrangement links TRBV6-6 to TRBJ2-7, with a possible D match to TRBD1 (6 bases). The CDR3 loop spans 15 amino acids. Between the trimmed V and J ends, which lost 2 bases and 6 bases, there was a span of 17 bases. Germline CDR1 is MNHNY and CDR2 is SVGAGI (reference sequence). The CDR3 spells CASSYGGSMVGEQYF. DNA of the CDR3: TGTGCCAGCAGTTACGGGGGCTCGATGGTGGGCGAGCAGTACTTC.

Written as DNA, the CDR3 is TGTGCCAGCAGCCAAGATGGGAGGGGCCAGCCCCAGCATTTT. The encoded protein is CASSQDGRGQPQHF. This chain connects TRBV4-2 to TRBJ1-5; a weak D match, TRBD1 (5 bases). Germline-derived CDR1 and CDR2 are LGHNA and YNFKEQ. The ends were cut back, 0 bases at V and 7 bases at J, with 10 bases in the middle. This CDR3 is built from 14 residues.

The rearrangement joins TRBV9 to TRBJ1-1; D might be TRBD1 (6 bases). The CDR3 runs 13 residues. Trimming left V 6 bases short and J 0 bases short, with 9 bases between. Per germline, CDR1 SGDLS and CDR2 YYNGEE. CDR3 nucleotide sequence: TGTGCCAGCATGGGACAATTGAACACTGAAGCTTTCTTT. It yields the protein CASMGQLNTEAFF. The whole variable domain, remainder taken from reference TRBV9 and TRBJ1-1, is DSGVTQTPKHLITATGQRVTLRCSPRSGDLSVYWYQQSLDQGLQFLIQYYNGEERAKGNILERFSAQQFPDLHSELNLSSLELGDSALYFCASMGQLNTEAFFGQGTRLTVV.

The J gene is TRBJ2-7, the V gene TRBV27; 11 bases fit TRBD1. Germline CDR1 is MNHEY and CDR2 is SMNVEV (reference sequence). There are 15 residues in the CDR3. The V gene end was trimmed by 5 bases and the J gene end by 2 bases; junction bases not matched to a gene: 5. The DNA of the CDR3 is TGTGCCAGCAGTCCGCGGGACAGGGGGGCCTACGAGCAGTACTTC. This translates into CASSPRDRGAYEQYF.

CDR3 protein: CASSPNRGYEQYF. CDR3 nucleotides: TGTGCCAGCTCACCAAACAGGGGCTACGAGCAGTACTTC. V and J are TRBV18 and TRBJ2-7, with 7 bases matching TRBD1. CDR3 length: 13 residues. Germline V gene lookup returns CDR1 KGHSH and CDR2 LQKENI. The ends lost 2 bases at V and 3 bases at J; junction bases unmatched: 1.

This chain uses TRBV5-1 with TRBJ2-7, with 9 bases lining up with TRBD1. The CDR3 sequence is 14 residues long. Unmatched junction bases numbered 9, after V lost 4 bases and J lost 7 bases. The germline CDR1 and CDR2 sequences are SGHRS and YFSETQ. Here the CDR3 DNA reads TGCGCCAGCAGCGGGGGACAGGGCTTTCGGGAGCAGTACTTC. Translated: CASSGGQGFREQYF.

The chain joins TRBV11-2 to TRBJ1-1; D is ambiguous. Trimming pared 5 bases from V and 1 base from J, leaving 8 bases between. Germline V gene data show CDR1 as SGHAT and CDR2 as FQNNGV. The CDR3 consists of 13 residues. The DNA of the CDR3 is TGTGCCAGCAGCCCGACGGGGAACACTGAAGCTTTCTTT. This sequence encodes CASSPTGNTEAFF.

The chain uses TRBV29-1 and TRBJ2-3; D gene uncertain. CDR1 and CDR2 from the germline V gene are SQVTM and ANQGSEA. The CDR3 length is 12 residues. CDR3 amino acids: CALHLSPWAQYF. As DNA, the CDR3 is TGCGCCCTTCACCTATCACCGTGGGCGCAGTATTTT.

DNA for the CDR3: TGTGCCAGCAGCTCCGGGACAGGGGAAGCTTTCTTT. It is translated as CASSSGTGEAFF. The chain recombines TRBV9 with TRBJ1-1; 9 bases are shared with TRBD1. Unmatched junction bases numbered 3, after V lost 4 bases and J lost 8 bases. CDR1 is SGDLS and CDR2 is YYNGEE in the germline V gene. The CDR3 consists of 12 residues.

This clone was counted a few times. V is TRBV5-1 and J is TRBJ2-1; no firm D call. This CDR3 has 18 amino acids. V shed 4 bases and J shed 9 bases, with 29 bases lying between them. From germline, CDR1 is SGHRS and CDR2 YFSETQ. The DNA of the CDR3 is TGCGCCAGCAGCCCTGCGTATAATCCCCTACGAGCGAGGAGTGAGCAGTTCTTC. The encoded protein is CASSPAYNPLRARSEQFF.

This clone was seen a single time. The CDR3 DNA reads as TGTGCCAGCAGTAGGGACCTGGTCGCGAGTGAAGCTTTCTTT. Residues: CASSRDLVASEAFF. The chain has TRBV25-1 and TRBJ1-1; tentatively, D is TRBD1 (5 bases). Germline lookup yields CDR1 MGHDK and CDR2 SYGVNS. Trimming stripped 5 bases from V and 7 bases from J, with 17 bases between. The CDR3 spans 14 residues.

This sequence joins TRBV6-2 or TRBV6-3 and TRBJ1-2; D call uncertain. V was shortened by 2 bases and J by 0 bases, with 19 bases between the two germline ends. Germline loops: CDR1 MNHEY, CDR2 SVGEGT. This CDR3 comprises 18 residues. CDR3 amino acids: CASSYTLFSPGANYGYTF. Here the CDR3 DNA reads TGTGCCAGCAGTTACACCCTTTTTAGCCCTGGGGCTAACTATGGCTACACCTTC.

The chain is built from TRBV28 and TRBJ1-1, with 9 bases fitting TRBD1. Losses at the gene ends were 7 bases for V and 0 bases for J; bases not matched to a gene: 3. The CDR3 is made up of 14 amino acids. Germline V gives CDR1 MDHEN, CDR2 SYDVKM. Here the CDR3 reads CASTGTGLNTEAFF. Here the CDR3 DNA reads TGTGCCAGCACCGGGACAGGGCTGAACACTGAAGCTTTCTTT.

This chain uses TRBV6-1 with TRBJ1-1; D unclear. This CDR3 spans 14 amino acids. CDR1 is MNHNS, CDR2 SASEGT, per germline. Trimming removed 3 bases from V and 5 bases from J, with 13 bases in between. This CDR3 reads CASSERLRGTEAFF. The DNA of the CDR3 is TGTGCCAGCAGTGAGCGCCTCCGAGGGACTGAAGCTTTCTTT.

V is TRBV7-9 and J is TRBJ2-1; either TRBD1 or TRBD2 may fit D (6 bases each). The CDR3 covers 11 residues. The ends were cut back, 7 bases at V and 12 bases at J, with 13 bases in the middle. Germline values: CDR1 SEHNR, CDR2 FQNEAQ (reference sequence). The CDR3 sequence is CASTNGGGQFF. The CDR3 region has the DNA TGTGCCAGCACCAACGGGGGCGGGCAGTTCTTC.

The gene calls are TRBV12-3 or TRBV12-4 and TRBJ2-7; unclear D gene. V lost 6 bases to trimming and J lost 4 bases, with 7 bases between them. The CDR3 is 11 residues long. CDR3 sequence: CASSQRYEQYF. CDR3 sequence (DNA): TGTGCCAGCAGCCAGAGGTACGAGCAGTACTTC.

The chain has TRBV14 and TRBJ2-7; the D call may be TRBD1 or TRBD2 (5 bases each). CDR3 length equals 12 residues. CDR1 and CDR2 (germline): SGHDN, FVKESK. V was clipped by 5 bases and J by 5 bases, with 10 bases between them. CDR3 residues: CASSTMGDEQYF. CDR3 coding DNA: TGTGCCAGCAGCACAATGGGGGACGAGCAGTACTTC.

V is TRBV5-4 and J is TRBJ2-7; D not resolved. The germline V gene encodes CDR1 SGHNT and CDR2 YYREEE (reference sequence). This CDR3 contains 12 residues. V was pared by 2 bases and J by 5 bases, with 8 bases between. The CDR3 DNA is TGTGCCAGCAGCTTTCGGTACGACGAGCAGTACTTC. Amino acid sequence: CASSFRYDEQYF.

The rearrangement uses TRBV5-1 and TRBJ2-7; 8 nucleotides align to TRBD2. J lost 1 base, V lost 5 bases, and 5 bases had no gene match. The length of the CDR3 is 14 residues. Germline V lookup: CDR1 SGHRS, CDR2 YFSETQ. In nucleotides, the CDR3 is TGCGCCAGCAGTTTCAAGCGGGAGTCCTACGAGCAGTACTTC. Amino acids: CASSFKRESYEQYF.

J is TRBJ1-3 and V is TRBV7-8, with TRBD1 as a possible D gene (6 bases). The V gene lost 2 bases and the J gene lost 0 bases, with 14 bases spanning the gap. The CDR3 covers 17 residues. CDR1 SGHVS and CDR2 FQNEAQ come from the germline V gene. The CDR3 coding sequence is TGTGCCAGCAGCTTATTCCCAGGACAGCTCTCTGGAAACACCATATATTTT. Translating it yields CASSLFPGQLSGNTIYF.

The genes are TRBV6-5 and TRBJ1-2; D is unresolved. V was shortened by 4 bases and J by 6 bases, with 9 bases between the two germline ends. This CDR3 region has 12 residues. Per the germline V gene, CDR1 is MNHEY and CDR2 is SVGAGI. As DNA, the CDR3 is TGTGCCAGCAGTTCTCTGGGGAATGGCTACACCTTC. Encoded protein: CASSSLGNGYTF.

The chain joins TRBV7-6 to TRBJ2-6; D is possibly TRBD2 (5 bases). The length of the CDR3 is 19 residues. Between the trimmed V and J ends, which lost 3 bases and 2 bases, there was a span of 20 bases. Germline V gene lookup returns CDR1 SGHVS and CDR2 FNYEAQ. This CDR3 reads CASSFSGGGETTGANVLTF. For the CDR3, the DNA is TGTGCCAGCAGCTTTTCTGGAGGTGGGGAGACCACTGGGGCCAACGTCCTGACTTTC.

J is TRBJ2-2 and V is TRBV6-5; weak D call: TRBD2 (6 bases). V lost 7 bases, J lost 5 bases, and 17 bases lay in between. The CDR3 extends over 15 amino acids. Germline V gene lookup returns CDR1 MNHEY and CDR2 SVGAGI. The CDR3 here is CASKFYGGRTGELFF. The CDR3 nucleotides are TGTGCCAGCAAATTCTACGGGGGACGTACCGGGGAGCTGTTTTTT.

V usage is TRBV7-6 and J usage is TRBJ2-3, with a possible D match to TRBD1 (6 bases). V was cut by 5 bases and J by 0 bases, with 12 bases left in between. The CDR3 runs to 15 residues. CDR1 and CDR2 from the germline V gene are SGHVS and FNYEAQ. CDR3 nucleotide sequence: TGTGCCAGCAGCCTTCGGGACACAAGCACAGATACGCAGTATTTT. It specifies CASSLRDTSTDTQYF.

The gene calls are TRBV7-9 and TRBJ2-7, with TRBD1 identical over 7 bases. Germline lookup yields CDR1 SEHNR and CDR2 FQNEAQ (reference sequence). The J segment lost 2 bases and the V segment lost 5 bases, leaving 6 bases of the junction unmatched. This CDR3 has 14 amino acids. Written as DNA, the CDR3 is TGTGCCAGCAGCGCCCCGGGACAGCCCTACGAGCAGTACTTC. The encoded protein is CASSAPGQPYEQYF.